Given below is one TCR beta chain in context. The CDR3 is 23 amino acids. These data originate in a study of blood T cell repertoires in COVID-19. The overall study: COVID-19 samples from acute and convalescent phases originated in the United States, Italy and Spain. T cells, B-cell-depleted T cells, or PBMCs supplied cDNA or gDNA.

In the study's own analysis: Amplification from reference gene primers served as the basis for estimated nucleated cell counts. Measured with immunoSEQ multiplex PCR; TCRdb has only the in-frame clones, and not every one. V and J calls and clone size come straight from that table; D and trimming were deduced from the DNA. The sample lists under 250,000 clones, over 80% occurring once. The chain uses TRBV21-1 and TRBJ2-3; TRBD2, as called in the table, went unchecked against the DNA. TRBV21-1 is designated a pseudogene. This TCR was recovered from a man aged 30 to 45 who had recovered from COVID-19. The specimen was peripheral blood. The chain's CDR3 is CASSGLGERGVDSNVCTTDTQYF. In DNA, the CDR3 is TGTGCCAGCAGCGGCCTAGGGGAGCGGGGTGTCGACTCGAATGTGTGTACCACAGATACGCAGTATTTT.